Below are 28 T cell receptor beta chains sequenced from a single sample in a study of T cell repertoires in cytomegalovirus infection (dated by TCRdb to between 2018 and 2021). This specimen's treatment or condition label, per the study, means: in vitro stimulation with specific CMV peptide epitopes to enrich CMV-specific T cells. What these receptors recognize is not known. The instrument was an Illumina HiSeq 1500. Using fastp trimming at Q25 and MiXCR clonotype assembly, TCRdb reanalyzed the public sequencing data and kept in-frame beta chains. Each entry merges the rows of one CDR3 protein and shows their most common DNA and genes. The sample includes hundreds of thousands of distinct CDR3 sequences, with approximately 31% observed a single time. The ten largest clones take up around an eighth of the sample. The sequencing used cultured CD8+ T cells from PBMCs, collected from culture after CMV antigen stimulation. The receptors originated from a human donor in good health (CMV status not recorded). Some clones in this sample may be carry-over from other donors' samples.

V gene TRBV24-1 combines with J gene TRBJ2-1, with D uncertain. Germline V lookup: CDR1 KGHDR, CDR2 SFDVKD. Trimming cost V 3 bases and J 3 bases, with 5 bases left between them. CDR3 size: 13 residues. CDR3 protein: CATSDTRYNEQFF. Here the CDR3 DNA reads TGTGCCACCAGTGATACACGCTACAATGAGCAGTTCTTC.

The rearrangement joins TRBV5-6 to TRBJ2-1; 9 bases match TRBD1. The V and J ends lost 2 bases and 7 bases, in that order; junction bases with no gene match: 10. The germline gives CDR1 SGHDT, CDR2 YYEEEE. This CDR3 has 16 amino acids. CDR3 nucleotides: TGTGCCAGCAGCTTTGGGGGGACAGGGACTTCAAATGAGCAGTTCTTC. Protein product: CASSFGGTGTSNEQFF.

In this sample, this clonotype turned up once. The chain joins TRBV4-2 to TRBJ2-3; D unclear. With 1 base removed from V and 2 bases from J, the gap between germline ends came to 10 bases. The CDR3 has 15 amino acids. CDR1 and CDR2 from the germline V gene are LGHNA and YNFKEQ. The CDR3 is CASSQGGPPTDTQYF. For the CDR3, the DNA is TGTGCCAGCAGCCAAGGTGGACCGCCCACAGATACGCAGTATTTT.

The rearrangement links TRBV7-6 to TRBJ2-7; perhaps TRBD2 as D (7 bases). V was cut by 5 bases and J by 2 bases, with 28 bases left in between. The CDR3 consists of 19 residues. Germline CDR1 and CDR2: SGHVS and FNYEAQ. The CDR3 DNA is TGTGCCAGCAGCCCTAGGGGGGGGGGGGGCGCTCGGGCCCCCTACGAGCAGTACGTC. It yields the protein CASSPRGGGGARAPYEQYV.

The rearrangement uses TRBV4-1 and TRBJ2-2; TRBD2 might be the D (5 bases). CDR3 size: 14 residues. Germline V CDR1 and CDR2: MGHRA, YSYEKL. V lost 2 bases to trimming and J lost 5 bases, with 9 bases between them. The CDR3 nucleotides are TGCGCCAGCAGCCAATACACTAGTACCGGGGAGCTGTTTTTT. Its translation: CASSQYTSTGELFF.

The chain is built from TRBV4-3 and TRBJ1-1, with D unresolved. Germline CDR1 LGHNA, CDR2 YSLEER. The germline V and J ends were trimmed by 1 base and 5 bases, with 8 bases remaining between them. The length of the CDR3 is 13 residues. Here the CDR3 DNA reads TGCGCCAGCAGCCAAGTTGGGGTGACTGAAGCTTTCTTT. Encoded protein: CASSQVGVTEAFF.

This chain uses TRBV15 with TRBJ2-3, with 9 bases fitting TRBD2. V shed 5 bases and J 4 bases; nucleotides not matched to a gene: 13. The germline V gene encodes CDR1 LNHNV and CDR2 YYDKDF (reference sequence). The CDR3 extends over 17 amino acids. The CDR3 is CATSVPGTSWDPDTQYF. CDR3 nucleotides: TGTGCCACCAGCGTACCTGGGACTAGCTGGGATCCAGATACGCAGTATTTT.

The V call is TRBV2, the J call TRBJ2-2; D unclear. From germline, CDR1 is SNHLY and CDR2 FYNNEI. The CDR3 has 15 residues. V was pared by 3 bases and J by 2 bases, with 10 bases between. CDR3 nucleotides: TGTGCCAGCAGTGATAGTCCGTTCAACACCGGGGAGCTGTTTTTT. Translated: CASSDSPFNTGELFF. The entire variable domain, with the rest obtained from reference TRBV2 and TRBJ2-2, is as follows: EPEVTQTPSHQVTQMGQEVILRCVPISNHLYFYWYRQILGQKVEFLVSFYNNEISEKSEIFDDQFSVERPDGSNFTLKIRSTKLEDSAMYFCASSDSPFNTGELFFGEGSRLTVL.

About this clonotype itself: At one boundary the junction diverges from the germline segment, which might be a read error. This chain connects TRBV6-6 to TRBJ1-1; maybe TRBD1 (6 bases). CDR3 length: 13 amino acids. Germline-derived CDR1 and CDR2 are MNHNY and SVGAGI (reference sequence). This CDR3 reads CASSDTGNTGAFF. CDR3 sequence (DNA): TGTGCCAGCAGTGATACAGGGAACACTGGAGCTTTCTTT.

V usage is TRBV4-1 and J usage is TRBJ2-6; TRBD1 aligns across 7 bases. This CDR3 is built from 18 residues. Germline V gene data show CDR1 as MGHRA and CDR2 as YSYEKL. After removal of 0 bases from V and 3 bases from J, the junction contained 8 bases not matched to a gene. This CDR3 reads CASSQEEGGAYGANVLTF. Here the CDR3 DNA reads TGCGCCAGCAGCCAAGAAGAAGGGGGCGCTTATGGGGCCAACGTCCTGACTTTC.

This clonotype has more than one count but fewer than ten. The chain has TRBV6-6 and TRBJ1-1; D is undetermined. The V end lost 5 bases, the J end lost 1 base, and 11 bases lay between the germline ends. The CDR3 runs to 14 residues. The germline CDR1 and CDR2 sequences are MNHNY and SVGAGI (reference sequence). The CDR3 nucleotides read TGTGCCAGCAGTCCCCATACAGCGAACACTGAAGCTTTCTTT. As protein: CASSPHTANTEAFF.

V and J are TRBV20-1 and TRBJ2-7; no clear D. The germline gives CDR1 DFQATT, CDR2 SNEGSKA (reference sequence). V was trimmed by 3 bases and J by 0 bases, leaving 9 bases between them. The CDR3 consists of 13 residues. The CDR3 nucleotides read TGCAGTGCTAGGTTAGAAAGCTCCTACGAGCAGTACGTC. Translation: CSARLESSYEQYV.

This clonotype showed up just a few times. The chain is built from TRBV12-3 or TRBV12-4 and TRBJ2-2; 7 bases are shared with TRBD2. The CDR3 totals 17 residues. V gave up 6 bases and J gave up 3 bases; unmatched junction bases: 13. CDR3 loop: CASSSFLRRGYTGELFF. DNA of the CDR3: TGTGCCAGCAGCTCTTTCCTACGGCGGGGGTACACCGGGGAGCTGTTTTTT.

The genes are TRBV29-1 and TRBJ2-2, with 9 positions matching TRBD1. The V gene end was trimmed by 0 bases and the J gene end by 4 bases; junction bases not matched to a gene: 3. The CDR3 has 15 residues. CDR1 is SQVTM, CDR2 ANQGSEA, per germline. The CDR3 coding sequence is TGCAGCGTTGAAGACACAGGGGGCCCCACCGGGGAGCTGTTTTTT. This codes for CSVEDTGGPTGELFF.

This clonotype has more than one count but fewer than ten. The chain has TRBV5-1 and TRBJ2-1; 8 nucleotides match TRBD2. V was clipped by 3 bases and J by 1 base; unmatched bases: 6. Looked up from germline, CDR1 is SGHRS and CDR2 is YFSETQ. This CDR3 region has 16 residues. CDR3 protein: CASSYAGTRSYNEQFF. CDR3 nucleotides: TGCGCCAGCAGCTATGCCGGGACTAGATCCTACAATGAGCAGTTCTTC.

A few counts support this clonotype. The chain combines TRBV27 with TRBJ1-1, with no clear D. Trimming cost V 4 bases and J 1 base, with 10 bases left between them. CDR3 size: 14 residues. The germline gives CDR1 MNHEY, CDR2 SMNVEV (reference sequence). The CDR3 is CASSSGSSNTEAFF. The CDR3 DNA reads as TGTGCCAGCAGTTCAGGCAGCTCGAACACTGAAGCTTTCTTT.

The chain uses TRBV6-1 and TRBJ2-1; 7 bases map to TRBD2. This CDR3 is 13 amino acids long. V lost 5 bases to trimming and J lost 8 bases; unmatched junction nucleotides: 6. In germline, CDR1 is MNHNS, CDR2 SASEGT. This CDR3 reads CASSYGLGYEQFF. In DNA, the CDR3 is TGTGCCAGCAGTTACGGACTAGGGTATGAGCAGTTCTTC.

Only a few counts were recorded for this clonotype. The rearrangement links TRBV4-3 to TRBJ1-4; possibly TRBD1 for D (6 bases). The length of the CDR3 is 15 residues. CDR1 and CDR2 from the germline V gene are LGHNA and YSLEER. Trimming removed 2 bases from V and 2 bases from J, with 9 bases in between. The CDR3 loop reads CASSQQDRTNEKLFF. CDR3 DNA sequence: TGCGCCAGCAGCCAACAAGACAGGACTAATGAAAAACTGTTTTTT.

A note on this clonotype: A read error is possible here, since a much larger clone lies one base away. CDR3: CASGFLTEDRNYNYGYTF. DNA for the CDR3: TGTGCTAGTGGTTTTTTGACCGAGGACAGGAACTATAACTATGGCTACACCTTC. The chain recombines TRBV12-5 with TRBJ1-2, with 7 bases fitting TRBD1. Germline V gene data show CDR1 as LGHNT and CDR2 as FRNRAP. The CDR3 sequence is 18 residues long. With V trimmed by 3 bases and J by 1 base, 14 bases remained unmatched.

The chain recombines TRBV6-2 or TRBV6-3 with TRBJ2-7; possibly TRBD2 for D (5 bases). Germline lookup yields CDR1 MNHEY and CDR2 SVGEGT. Trimming removed 10 bases at V and 2 bases at J, with 15 bases between. CDR3 size: 13 residues. CDR3 in amino acids: CAISPGSAYEQYF. CDR3 DNA: TGTGCCATTTCTCCGGGGTCCGCCTACGAGCAGTACTTC.

The sample holds one count of this clonotype. At one boundary the junction diverges from the germline segment, which might be a read error. J is TRBJ1-6 and V is TRBV7-2; D is undetermined. The germline V gene encodes CDR1 SGHTA and CDR2 FQGNSA. This CDR3 region has 15 residues. Here the CDR3 DNA reads TGTGCCAGCAGCTTTTACCGGAACACTATTTCACCCTTCCACTTT. Its translation is CASSFYRNTISPFHF.

As to this clonotype: One junction end disagrees with the germline gene, perhaps due to a read error. The V call is TRBV11-1, the J call TRBJ2-7, with 9 bases fitting TRBD1. The germline CDR1 and CDR2 sequences are SGHAT and FQDESV (reference sequence). This CDR3 comprises 16 residues. The DNA for the CDR3 is TGTGCCAGCAGCCATTCCTTGGACAGGGGATTCTACGAGCAGCACTTC. It translates to CASSHSLDRGFYEQHF.

This clonotype was counted only a few times. The V call is TRBV4-2, the J call TRBJ1-6; 8 bases match TRBD1. Germline V gene sequence: CDR1 LGHNA, CDR2 YNFKEQ. The ends lost 2 bases at V and 7 bases at J; junction bases unmatched: 7. The CDR3 runs to 16 residues. The CDR3 protein is CASSQRTGRSNSPLHF. CDR3 nucleotides: TGTGCCAGCAGCCAACGGACAGGGCGCTCCAATTCACCCCTCCACTTT.

This clonotype was seen only a few times. J is TRBJ1-1 and V is TRBV5-5, with unresolved D. The CDR3 covers 10 residues. Trimming cost V 7 bases and J 4 bases, with 5 bases left between them. CDR1 and CDR2 from the germline V gene are SGHKS and YYEKEE (reference sequence). The CDR3 sequence is CASLSTEAFF. The CDR3 DNA is TGTGCCAGCTTGTCCACTGAAGCTTTCTTT. Combining the CDR3 with reference TRBV5-5 and TRBJ1-1 gives the whole variable domain DAGVTQSPTHLIKTRGQQVTLRCSPISGHKSVSWYQQVLGQGPQFIFQYYEKEERGRGNFPDRFSARQFPNYSSELNVNALLLGDSALYLCASLSTEAFFGQGTRLTVV.

As concerns this clonotype: Just one base apart from a much larger clone, this may be a read error. The CDR3 bases are TGTGCCAGCGGCTTAGCGCGTAACAGAGACAATGAGCAGTTCTTC. It is translated as CASGLARNRDNEQFF. This rearrangement joins TRBV7-8 to TRBJ2-1; a possible D gene is TRBD2 (5 bases). The CDR3 totals 15 residues. Germline CDR1 reads SGHVS; CDR2 reads FQNEAQ.

This clonotype was seen many times. V and J are TRBV7-6 and TRBJ2-1; D not certain. The germline V and J ends were trimmed by 6 bases and 3 bases, with 6 bases remaining between them. The CDR3 is 12 residues long. Germline V gene sequence: CDR1 SGHVS, CDR2 FNYEAQ. CDR3 in amino acids: CASSLNYNEQFF. CDR3 DNA sequence: TGTGCCAGCAGTTTGAACTACAATGAGCAGTTCTTC.

In its sample, this clonotype was seen a few times. The gene calls are TRBV27 and TRBJ1-2; possibly TRBD1 for D (5 bases). The CDR3 has 14 residues. Trimming removed 3 bases from V and 5 bases from J, with 13 bases in between. The germline gives CDR1 MNHEY, CDR2 SMNVEV (reference sequence). Written as DNA, the CDR3 is TGTGCCAGCAGTTTGACCGTCGGGGGGTATGGCTACACCTTC. Translating it yields CASSLTVGGYGYTF.

This chain uses TRBV6-5 with TRBJ1-1, with D unresolved. The V and J ends lost 5 bases and 1 base respectively, with 14 bases between them. The CDR3 has 15 residues. Germline V gene sequence: CDR1 MNHEY, CDR2 SVGAGI. The CDR3 spells CASSLSGWGNTEAFF. CDR3 bases: TGTGCCAGCAGTCTCTCGGGATGGGGGAACACTGAAGCTTTCTTT.